This T cell receptor (beta chain) was obtained from a study of spatial heterogeneity in lung cancer. About the study: Sequencing of follow-up PBMC samples took place when they were available, at a median of approximately 2 years after resection. Sequences of the beta chain were consistently detected in greater numbers than alpha-chain sequences.

J lost 4 bases, V lost 3 bases, and 9 bases had no gene match. The CDR3 is 18 amino acids. Germline V gene lookup returns CDR1 MNHEY and CDR2 SMNVEV (reference sequence). A distinct unique molecular identifier was carried by each TCR cDNA molecule. MiXCR, applied by TCRdb to the 5' RACE reads, yields one record per CDR3 protein. The data show some 110,000 distinct CDR3 sequences, 9.5% to 15% seen once. As to time point: blood at routine non-recurrence follow-up after resection. Unsorted whole RNA of tumor, nontumor lung or frozen PBMC was sequenced. In its sample, this clonotype was seen many times. This TCR was sampled from a male donor with early-stage non-small cell lung cancer. The chain combines TRBV27 with TRBJ2-2; 12 nucleotides line up with TRBD2. The sample in question was PBMCs, obtained at follow-up. CDR3 in DNA: TGTGCCAGCAGTTTTCGGAGAACTAGCGGGGGGCGCACCGGGGAGCTGTTTTTT. This codes for CASSFRRTSGGRTGELFF.